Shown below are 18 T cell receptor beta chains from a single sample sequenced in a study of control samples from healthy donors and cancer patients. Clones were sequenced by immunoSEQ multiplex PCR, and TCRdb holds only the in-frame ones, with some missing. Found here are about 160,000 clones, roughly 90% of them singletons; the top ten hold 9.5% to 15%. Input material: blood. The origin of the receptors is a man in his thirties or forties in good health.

The CDR3 loop is CASTPWTGNTGELFF. The CDR3 DNA is TGTGCCAGCACTCCCTGGACAGGGAACACCGGGGAGCTGTTTTTT. The chain employs TRBV27 and TRBJ2-2, with 7 bases matching TRBD1. This CDR3 region has 15 residues. CDR1 and CDR2 from the germline V gene are MNHEY and SMNVEV (reference sequence). V dropped 7 bases and J dropped 1; count of bases not matched to a gene: 6.

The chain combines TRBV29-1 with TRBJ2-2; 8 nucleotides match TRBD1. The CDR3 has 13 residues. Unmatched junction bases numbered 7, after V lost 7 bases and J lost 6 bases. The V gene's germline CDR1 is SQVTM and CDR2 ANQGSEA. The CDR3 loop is CSGRQGAAGELFF. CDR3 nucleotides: TGCAGCGGTAGGCAGGGGGCGGCCGGGGAGCTGTTTTTT.

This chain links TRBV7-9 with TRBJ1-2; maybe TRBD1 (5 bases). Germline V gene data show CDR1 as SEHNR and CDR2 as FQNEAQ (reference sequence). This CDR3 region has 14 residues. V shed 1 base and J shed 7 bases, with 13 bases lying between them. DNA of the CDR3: TGTGCCAGCAGCTTAGGGGGCGGGTCGTCTGGCTACACCTTC. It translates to CASSLGGGSSGYTF.

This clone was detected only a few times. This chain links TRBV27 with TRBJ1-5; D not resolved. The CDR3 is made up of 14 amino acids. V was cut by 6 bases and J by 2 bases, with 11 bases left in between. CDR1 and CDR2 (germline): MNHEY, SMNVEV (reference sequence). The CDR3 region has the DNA TGTGCCAGCAGGGATCCTCTTGGCAATCAGCCCCAGCATTTT. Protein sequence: CASRDPLGNQPQHF.

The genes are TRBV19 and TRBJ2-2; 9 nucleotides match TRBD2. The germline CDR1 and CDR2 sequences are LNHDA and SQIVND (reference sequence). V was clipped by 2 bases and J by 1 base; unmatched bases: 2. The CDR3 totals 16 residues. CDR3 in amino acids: CASSISLAGNTGELFF. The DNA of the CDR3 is TGTGCCAGTAGTATATCACTAGCGGGGAACACCGGGGAGCTGTTTTTT.

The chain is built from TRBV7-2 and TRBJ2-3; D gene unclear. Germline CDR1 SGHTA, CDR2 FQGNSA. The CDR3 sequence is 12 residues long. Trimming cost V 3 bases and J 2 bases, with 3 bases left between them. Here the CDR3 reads CASSFSTDTQYF. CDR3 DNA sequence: TGTGCCAGCAGCTTTTCCACAGATACGCAGTATTTT. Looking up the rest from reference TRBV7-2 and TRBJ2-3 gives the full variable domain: GAGVSQSPSNKVTEKGKDVELRCDPISGHTALYWYRQSLGQGLEFLIYFQGNSAPDKSGLPSDRFSAERTGGSVSTLTIQRTQQEDSAVYLCASSFSTDTQYFGPGTRLTVL.

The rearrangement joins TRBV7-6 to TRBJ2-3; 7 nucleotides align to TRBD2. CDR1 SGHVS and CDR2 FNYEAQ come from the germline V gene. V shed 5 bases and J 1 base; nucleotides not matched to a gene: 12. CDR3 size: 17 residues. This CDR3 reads CASSPSPPRGGTDTQYF. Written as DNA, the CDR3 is TGTGCCAGCAGCCCATCCCCCCCCCGGGGGGGCACAGATACGCAGTATTTT. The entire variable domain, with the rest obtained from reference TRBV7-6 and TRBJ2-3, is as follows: GAGVSQSPRYKVTKRGQDVALRCDPISGHVSLYWYRQALGQGPEFLTYFNYEAQQDKSGLPNDRFSAERPEGSISTLTIQRTEQRDSAMYRCASSPSPPRGGTDTQYFGPGTRLTVL.

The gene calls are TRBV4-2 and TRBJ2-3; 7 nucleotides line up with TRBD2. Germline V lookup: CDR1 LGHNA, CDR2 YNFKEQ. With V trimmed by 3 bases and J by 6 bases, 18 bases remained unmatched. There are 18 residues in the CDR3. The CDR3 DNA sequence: TGTGCCAGCAGCCAGGACTTCTCTAGCGGCCCCCGGACGGATACGCAGTATTTT. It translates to CASSQDFSSGPRTDTQYF.

CDR3 sequence reads: CAISDLLRGKLGYTF. CDR3 coding DNA: TGTGCCATCAGTGATCTGTTGAGGGGCAAACTGGGCTACACCTTC. The gene calls are TRBV10-3 and TRBJ1-2; D may be TRBD1 (5 bases). V gave up 3 bases and J gave up 8 bases, with 19 bases separating them. The CDR3 covers 15 residues. CDR1 ENHRY and CDR2 SYGVKD come from the germline V gene.

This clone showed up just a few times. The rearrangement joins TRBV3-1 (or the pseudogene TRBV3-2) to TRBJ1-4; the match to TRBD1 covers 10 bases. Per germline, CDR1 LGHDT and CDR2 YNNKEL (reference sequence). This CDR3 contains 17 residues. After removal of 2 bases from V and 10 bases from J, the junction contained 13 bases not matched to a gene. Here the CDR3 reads CASSQFRSRTGGPKLFF. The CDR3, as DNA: TGTGCCAGCAGCCAATTTAGGTCGAGGACAGGGGGGCCAAAACTGTTTTTT.

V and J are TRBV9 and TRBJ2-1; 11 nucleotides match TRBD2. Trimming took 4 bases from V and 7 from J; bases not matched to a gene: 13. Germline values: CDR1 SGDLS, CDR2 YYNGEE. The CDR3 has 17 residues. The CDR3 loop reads CASSPRIAGGPWNEQFF. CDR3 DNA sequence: TGTGCCAGCAGCCCCCGTATAGCGGGAGGGCCATGGAATGAGCAGTTCTTC. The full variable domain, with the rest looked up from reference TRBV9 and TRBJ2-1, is DSGVTQTPKHLITATGQRVTLRCSPRSGDLSVYWYQQSLDQGLQFLIQYYNGEERAKGNILERFSAQQFPDLHSELNLSSLELGDSALYFCASSPRIAGGPWNEQFFGPGTRLTVL.

CDR3 residues: CATSREGSSYEQYF. CDR3 coding DNA: TGTGCCACCAGCAGAGAGGGGAGCTCCTACGAGCAGTACTTC. This rearrangement joins TRBV15 to TRBJ2-7, with D maybe TRBD2 (5 bases). Germline V CDR1 and CDR2: LNHNV, YYDKDF (reference sequence). The CDR3 is made up of 14 amino acids. Trimming left V 0 bases short and J 0 bases short, with 6 bases between. Looking up the rest from reference TRBV15 and TRBJ2-7 gives the full variable domain: DAMVIQNPRYQVTQFGKPVTLSCSQTLNHNVMYWYQQKSSQAPKLLFHYYDKDFNNEADTPDNFQSRRPNTSFCFLDIRSPGLGDTAMYLCATSREGSSYEQYFGPGTRLTVT.

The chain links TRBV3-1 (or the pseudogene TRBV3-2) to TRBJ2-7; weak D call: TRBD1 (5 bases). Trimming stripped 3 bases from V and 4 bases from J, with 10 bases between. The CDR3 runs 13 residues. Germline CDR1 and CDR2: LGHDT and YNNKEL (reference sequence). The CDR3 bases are TGTGCCAGCAGCCAGCCAACAGGATACGAGCAGTACTTC. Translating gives CASSQPTGYEQYF.

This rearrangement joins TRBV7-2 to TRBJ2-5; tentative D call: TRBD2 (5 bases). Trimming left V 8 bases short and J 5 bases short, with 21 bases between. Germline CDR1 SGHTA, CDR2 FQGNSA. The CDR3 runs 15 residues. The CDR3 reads CASSTAGLERETQYF. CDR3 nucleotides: TGTGCCAGCTCTACCGCCGGACTGGAACGGGAGACCCAGTACTTC.

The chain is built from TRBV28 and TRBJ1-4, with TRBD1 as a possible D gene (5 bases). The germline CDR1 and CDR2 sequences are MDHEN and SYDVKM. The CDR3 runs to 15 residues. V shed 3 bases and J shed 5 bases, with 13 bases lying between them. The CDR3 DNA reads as TGTGCCAGCAGTTTGAGGGAGGGACTAAATGAAAAACTGTTTTTT. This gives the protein CASSLREGLNEKLFF.

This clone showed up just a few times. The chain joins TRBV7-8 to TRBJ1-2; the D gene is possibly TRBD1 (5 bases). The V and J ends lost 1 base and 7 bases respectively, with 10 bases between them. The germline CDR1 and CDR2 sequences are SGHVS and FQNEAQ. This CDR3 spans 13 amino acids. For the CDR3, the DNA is TGTGCCAGCAGCTTAGATTTAGGGACTGGCTACACCTTC. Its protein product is CASSLDLGTGYTF.

As DNA, the CDR3 is TGTGCCAGCAGCCCAATGGGGGGCAGCACTGAAGCTTTCTTT. Protein: CASSPMGGSTEAFF. This sequence joins TRBV3-1 (or the pseudogene TRBV3-2) and TRBJ1-1, with D perhaps matching TRBD1 (6 bases). The V end was cut by 4 bases, the J end by 4 bases, with 13 bases between. From germline, CDR1 is LGHDT and CDR2 YNNKEL (reference sequence). The CDR3 runs to 14 residues.

CDR3 DNA sequence: TGTGCCAGCAGTGCCTCGGGACACCCTCTTGAAAAACTGTTTTTT. Encoded protein: CASSASGHPLEKLFF. The chain has TRBV9 and TRBJ1-4; weak D call: TRBD1 (6 bases). This CDR3 has 15 amino acids. Per germline, CDR1 SGDLS and CDR2 YYNGEE. With 5 bases removed from V and 7 bases from J, the gap between germline ends came to 18 bases.